This T cell receptor beta chain was found in a study of blood T cell repertoires in COVID-19. Assay used: immunoSEQ multiplex PCR; TCRdb lists only in-frame clones, some missing. The data show 70,000 to 85,000 clones, 91% seen once. The CDR3 is 12 residues long. V shed 2 bases and J shed 8 bases, with 9 bases lying between them. The germline CDR1 and CDR2 sequences are MNHNY and SVGAGI (reference sequence). The TCR sequence derives from a woman aged 55-69 years with active COVID-19. V and J are TRBV6-6 and TRBJ1-2; D gene uncertain. The specimen was peripheral blood. The CDR3 coding sequence is TGTGCCAGCAGTTACGAGAGCGGGGGCTACACCTTC. This encodes CASSYESGGYTF.